One T cell receptor beta chain is described in this entry. This clonotype was recorded at least ten times. Which antigen it targets is not known. No base quality values were provided; no much bigger clone lies one nucleotide off. This specimen belongs to a study of molecular identifiers for immune sequencing clone quantification (dated by TCRdb to the late 2010s). Background on the whole study: For a replicate experiment, RNA from about 20,000 or 100,000 naive CD8 T cells was divided into five aliquots, of which four were sequenced. CD8 T cells were used in a methods study to benchmark molecular-identifier clustering-based TCR repertoire sequencing (MIDCIRS) and TCR RNA copy counting.

The paper's findings and limits, for the study overall: Naive libraries contained spiked-in Jurkat TCR RNA (10 copies' worth), which is not part of the donor repertoire. Without barcode sub-clustering, chimeric consensus sequences inflated TCR diversity; chimeras reached as high as 47%. Highly expanded clone sizes could be underestimated because identical TCR molecules may share a barcode. Modeling estimated 2.5 to 3 recovered TCR RNA copies per cell, compared with 9.5 to 10 by digital PCR, which implies about 32% capture efficiency. Clones above 20 RNA copies held over 97% of molecules in CMV-specific effector cells but under 1% in naive cells. A single cell's worth of spiked-in Jurkat TCR RNA was reported detectable even among 850,000 to 1,000,000 naive CD8 T cells.

Libraries of naive CD8 T cells were built from approximately 20,000 to 980,000 sorted cells, with 10%, 30% or 50% of the purified RNA used. On a BD FACSAria II, naive CD8 T cells were FACS-sorted as CD8+CD4-CCR7+CD45RA+ and collected into RLT Plus buffer. Detection sensitivity was tested by spiking Jurkat RNA equal to some 11 TCR copies' worth into samples containing roughly 18,000-1,000,000 naive CD8 T cells. Enrichment of CD8 T cells was performed with RosetteSep CD8+ T Cell Enrichment Cocktail and Ficoll-Paque, after which ACK red cell lysis was carried out. V is shortened by 6 bases, J by 4 bases, and the region joining them spans 9 bases. CDR3 length: 12 amino acids, cysteine to phenylalanine. Only the CDR3 portion is preserved as DNA: 36 bases, with reading frame beginning at the first base. The library was generated by PCR. This sample was sequenced with an Illumina HiSeq 4000. Bulk TCR libraries were made following a previously described method, with the TCR primers given in Table S5. Purification of total RNA was performed with the Qiagen AllPrep DNA/RNA kit. Before analysis, reads from multiple sequencing runs of the same library were pooled. The paper's data handling went like this. Reads were retained only if an exact TCR constant sequence was present, and the retained reads were trimmed to 150 nt and grouped according to their 12-nt molecular barcodes. Within each barcode group, reads were sub-clustered at a 15% Levenshtein threshold, and quality-weighted consensus sequences were built per RNA molecule. Non-functional sequences were discarded, and so were lower-count sequences lying one edit away from another sequence. Based on fitting two negative binomial distributions, any barcode sub-cluster with under 20% of the maximum read count was discarded. TCRdb reanalyzed the raw reads on its own, using fastp at Q25 for trimming and MiXCR for clone calling, and kept in-frame beta chains. Every entry covers one CDR3 protein and lists the most common genes and DNA from its rows. The V and J calls here are based on TCRdb, not the publication. This sample is represented by 50,000 to 75,000 distinct CDR3 sequences; approximately 18% of them were singletons. The ten most abundant clones make up under 1.5% of the sample.

The sequencing input was naive CD8+ T cells from blood, with Jurkat cell RNA spiked in. The cell subset or site label, read with the paper, signifies: FACS-sorted CD8+CD4-CCR7+CD45RA+ naive T cells. The sequence links TRBV12-3 or TRBV12-4 to TRBJ1-1; the D gene remains uncertain. The TCR sequence derives from a human donor in good health. Some libraries in this study had Jurkat cell RNA spiked in. CDR3 loop: CASSHVSTEAFF. The nucleotide sequence reads TGTGCCAGCAGCCACGTAAGCACTGAAGCTTTCTTT.